Here is one T cell receptor (beta chain) with its context. As yet, its antigen is unknown. The data belong to a study of monozygotic twins with inflammatory bowel disease. This CDR3 is built from 15 residues. Germline assignment: CDR1 SGHRS and CDR2 YFSETQ. Nested PCRs of approximately 16 and 10 cycles, two in total, were run on TCRalpha and TCRbeta cDNA. TCRdb re-called the 5' RACE reads and gives one entry per CDR3 protein, without DNA. Reported are some 150,000 distinct CDR3 sequences; the ten largest clones contain 2.4%. Findings and limits, study-wide: No single strong signal or clonotype associated with IBD was supported. It was observed that concordant and discordant twins did not differ in repertoire similarity, possibly given limited power. With inverse Simpson as the measure, TCRbeta diversity was lower in IBD patients than in healthy co-twins.

Sequencing was performed on blood. The origin of this receptor is a human donor with ulcerative colitis or Crohn's disease, or a healthy co-twin of an affected twin (not recorded which). The gene calls are TRBV5-1 and TRBJ2-7; the TCRdb D gene call, TRBD1, has no DNA to confirm it. CDR3 in amino acids: CASSPRSEGAYEQYF.